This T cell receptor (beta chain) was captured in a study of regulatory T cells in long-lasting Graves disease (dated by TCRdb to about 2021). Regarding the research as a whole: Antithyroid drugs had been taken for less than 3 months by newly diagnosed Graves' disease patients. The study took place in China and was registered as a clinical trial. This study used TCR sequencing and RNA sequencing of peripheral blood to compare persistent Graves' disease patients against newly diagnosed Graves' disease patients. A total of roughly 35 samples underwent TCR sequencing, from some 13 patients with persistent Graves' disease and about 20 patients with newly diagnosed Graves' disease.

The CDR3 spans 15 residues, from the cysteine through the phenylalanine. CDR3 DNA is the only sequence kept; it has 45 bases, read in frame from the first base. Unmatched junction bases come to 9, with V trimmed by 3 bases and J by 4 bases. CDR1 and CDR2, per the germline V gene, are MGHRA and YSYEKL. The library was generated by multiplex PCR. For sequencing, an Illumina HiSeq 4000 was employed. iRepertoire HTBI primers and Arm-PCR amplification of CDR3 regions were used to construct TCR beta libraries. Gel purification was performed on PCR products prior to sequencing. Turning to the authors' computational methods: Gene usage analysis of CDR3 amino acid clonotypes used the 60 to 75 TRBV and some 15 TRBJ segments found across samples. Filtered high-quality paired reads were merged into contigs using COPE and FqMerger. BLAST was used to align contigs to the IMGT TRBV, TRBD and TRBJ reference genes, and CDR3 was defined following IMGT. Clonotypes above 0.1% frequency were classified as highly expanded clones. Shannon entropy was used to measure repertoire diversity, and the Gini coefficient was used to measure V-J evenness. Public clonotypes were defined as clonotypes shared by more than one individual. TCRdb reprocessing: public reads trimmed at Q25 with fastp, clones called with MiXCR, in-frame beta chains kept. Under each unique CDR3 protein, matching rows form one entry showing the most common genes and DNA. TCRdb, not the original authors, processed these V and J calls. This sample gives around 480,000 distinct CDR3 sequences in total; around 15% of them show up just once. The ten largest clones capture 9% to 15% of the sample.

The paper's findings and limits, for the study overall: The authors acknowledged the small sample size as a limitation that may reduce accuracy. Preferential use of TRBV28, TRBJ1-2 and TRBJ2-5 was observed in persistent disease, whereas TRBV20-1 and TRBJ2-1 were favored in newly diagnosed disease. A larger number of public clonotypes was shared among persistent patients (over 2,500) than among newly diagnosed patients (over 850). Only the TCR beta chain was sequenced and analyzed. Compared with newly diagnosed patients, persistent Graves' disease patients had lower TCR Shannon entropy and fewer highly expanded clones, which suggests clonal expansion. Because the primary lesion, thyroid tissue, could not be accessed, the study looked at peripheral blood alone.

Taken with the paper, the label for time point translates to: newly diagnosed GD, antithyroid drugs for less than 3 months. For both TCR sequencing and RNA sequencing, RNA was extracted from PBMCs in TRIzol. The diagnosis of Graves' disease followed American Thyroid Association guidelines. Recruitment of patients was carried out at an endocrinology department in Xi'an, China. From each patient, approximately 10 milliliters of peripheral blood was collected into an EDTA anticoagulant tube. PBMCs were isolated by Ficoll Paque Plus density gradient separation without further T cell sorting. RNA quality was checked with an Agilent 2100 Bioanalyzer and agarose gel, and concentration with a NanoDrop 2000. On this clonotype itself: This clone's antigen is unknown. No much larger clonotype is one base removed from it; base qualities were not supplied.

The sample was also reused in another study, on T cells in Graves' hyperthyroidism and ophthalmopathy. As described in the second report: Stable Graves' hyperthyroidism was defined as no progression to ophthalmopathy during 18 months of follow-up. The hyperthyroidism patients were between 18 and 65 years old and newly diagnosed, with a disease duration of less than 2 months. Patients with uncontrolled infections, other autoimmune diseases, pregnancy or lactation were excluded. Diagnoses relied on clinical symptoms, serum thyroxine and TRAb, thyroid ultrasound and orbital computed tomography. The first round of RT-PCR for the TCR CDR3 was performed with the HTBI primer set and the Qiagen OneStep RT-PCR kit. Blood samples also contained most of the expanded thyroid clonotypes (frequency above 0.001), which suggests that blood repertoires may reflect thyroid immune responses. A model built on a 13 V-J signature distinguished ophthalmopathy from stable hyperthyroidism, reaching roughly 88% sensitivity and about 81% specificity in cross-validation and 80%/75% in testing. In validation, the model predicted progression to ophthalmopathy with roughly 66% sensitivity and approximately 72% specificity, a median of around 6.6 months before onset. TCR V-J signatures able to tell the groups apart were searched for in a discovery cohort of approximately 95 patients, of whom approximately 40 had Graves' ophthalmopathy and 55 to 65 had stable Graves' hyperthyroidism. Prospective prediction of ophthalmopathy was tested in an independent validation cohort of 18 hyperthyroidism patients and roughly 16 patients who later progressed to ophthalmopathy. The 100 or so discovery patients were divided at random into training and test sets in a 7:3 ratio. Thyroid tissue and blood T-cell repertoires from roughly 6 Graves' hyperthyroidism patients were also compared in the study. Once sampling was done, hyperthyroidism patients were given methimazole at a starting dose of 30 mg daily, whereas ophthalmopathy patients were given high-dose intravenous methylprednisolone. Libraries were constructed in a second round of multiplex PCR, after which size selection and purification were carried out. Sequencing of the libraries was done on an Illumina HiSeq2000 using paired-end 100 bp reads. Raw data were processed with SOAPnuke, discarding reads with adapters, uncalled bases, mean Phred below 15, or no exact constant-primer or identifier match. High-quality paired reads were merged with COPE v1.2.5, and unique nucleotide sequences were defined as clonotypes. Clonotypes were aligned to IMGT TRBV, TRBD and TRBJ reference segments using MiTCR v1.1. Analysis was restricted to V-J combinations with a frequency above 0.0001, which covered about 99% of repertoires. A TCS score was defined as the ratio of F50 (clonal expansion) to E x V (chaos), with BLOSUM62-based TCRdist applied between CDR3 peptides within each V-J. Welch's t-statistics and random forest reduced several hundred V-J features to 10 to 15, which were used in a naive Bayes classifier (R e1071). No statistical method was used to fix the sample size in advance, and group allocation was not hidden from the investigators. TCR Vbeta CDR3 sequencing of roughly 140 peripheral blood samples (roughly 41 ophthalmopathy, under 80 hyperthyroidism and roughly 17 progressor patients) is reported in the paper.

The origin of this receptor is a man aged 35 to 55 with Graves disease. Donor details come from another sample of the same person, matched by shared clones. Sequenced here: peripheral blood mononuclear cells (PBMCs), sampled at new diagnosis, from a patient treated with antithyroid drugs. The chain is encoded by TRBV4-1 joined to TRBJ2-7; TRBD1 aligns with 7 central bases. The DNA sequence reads TGCGCCAGCAGCCAGCTACAGGGGTCCCCATACGAGCAGTACTTC. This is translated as CASSQLQGSPYEQYF.